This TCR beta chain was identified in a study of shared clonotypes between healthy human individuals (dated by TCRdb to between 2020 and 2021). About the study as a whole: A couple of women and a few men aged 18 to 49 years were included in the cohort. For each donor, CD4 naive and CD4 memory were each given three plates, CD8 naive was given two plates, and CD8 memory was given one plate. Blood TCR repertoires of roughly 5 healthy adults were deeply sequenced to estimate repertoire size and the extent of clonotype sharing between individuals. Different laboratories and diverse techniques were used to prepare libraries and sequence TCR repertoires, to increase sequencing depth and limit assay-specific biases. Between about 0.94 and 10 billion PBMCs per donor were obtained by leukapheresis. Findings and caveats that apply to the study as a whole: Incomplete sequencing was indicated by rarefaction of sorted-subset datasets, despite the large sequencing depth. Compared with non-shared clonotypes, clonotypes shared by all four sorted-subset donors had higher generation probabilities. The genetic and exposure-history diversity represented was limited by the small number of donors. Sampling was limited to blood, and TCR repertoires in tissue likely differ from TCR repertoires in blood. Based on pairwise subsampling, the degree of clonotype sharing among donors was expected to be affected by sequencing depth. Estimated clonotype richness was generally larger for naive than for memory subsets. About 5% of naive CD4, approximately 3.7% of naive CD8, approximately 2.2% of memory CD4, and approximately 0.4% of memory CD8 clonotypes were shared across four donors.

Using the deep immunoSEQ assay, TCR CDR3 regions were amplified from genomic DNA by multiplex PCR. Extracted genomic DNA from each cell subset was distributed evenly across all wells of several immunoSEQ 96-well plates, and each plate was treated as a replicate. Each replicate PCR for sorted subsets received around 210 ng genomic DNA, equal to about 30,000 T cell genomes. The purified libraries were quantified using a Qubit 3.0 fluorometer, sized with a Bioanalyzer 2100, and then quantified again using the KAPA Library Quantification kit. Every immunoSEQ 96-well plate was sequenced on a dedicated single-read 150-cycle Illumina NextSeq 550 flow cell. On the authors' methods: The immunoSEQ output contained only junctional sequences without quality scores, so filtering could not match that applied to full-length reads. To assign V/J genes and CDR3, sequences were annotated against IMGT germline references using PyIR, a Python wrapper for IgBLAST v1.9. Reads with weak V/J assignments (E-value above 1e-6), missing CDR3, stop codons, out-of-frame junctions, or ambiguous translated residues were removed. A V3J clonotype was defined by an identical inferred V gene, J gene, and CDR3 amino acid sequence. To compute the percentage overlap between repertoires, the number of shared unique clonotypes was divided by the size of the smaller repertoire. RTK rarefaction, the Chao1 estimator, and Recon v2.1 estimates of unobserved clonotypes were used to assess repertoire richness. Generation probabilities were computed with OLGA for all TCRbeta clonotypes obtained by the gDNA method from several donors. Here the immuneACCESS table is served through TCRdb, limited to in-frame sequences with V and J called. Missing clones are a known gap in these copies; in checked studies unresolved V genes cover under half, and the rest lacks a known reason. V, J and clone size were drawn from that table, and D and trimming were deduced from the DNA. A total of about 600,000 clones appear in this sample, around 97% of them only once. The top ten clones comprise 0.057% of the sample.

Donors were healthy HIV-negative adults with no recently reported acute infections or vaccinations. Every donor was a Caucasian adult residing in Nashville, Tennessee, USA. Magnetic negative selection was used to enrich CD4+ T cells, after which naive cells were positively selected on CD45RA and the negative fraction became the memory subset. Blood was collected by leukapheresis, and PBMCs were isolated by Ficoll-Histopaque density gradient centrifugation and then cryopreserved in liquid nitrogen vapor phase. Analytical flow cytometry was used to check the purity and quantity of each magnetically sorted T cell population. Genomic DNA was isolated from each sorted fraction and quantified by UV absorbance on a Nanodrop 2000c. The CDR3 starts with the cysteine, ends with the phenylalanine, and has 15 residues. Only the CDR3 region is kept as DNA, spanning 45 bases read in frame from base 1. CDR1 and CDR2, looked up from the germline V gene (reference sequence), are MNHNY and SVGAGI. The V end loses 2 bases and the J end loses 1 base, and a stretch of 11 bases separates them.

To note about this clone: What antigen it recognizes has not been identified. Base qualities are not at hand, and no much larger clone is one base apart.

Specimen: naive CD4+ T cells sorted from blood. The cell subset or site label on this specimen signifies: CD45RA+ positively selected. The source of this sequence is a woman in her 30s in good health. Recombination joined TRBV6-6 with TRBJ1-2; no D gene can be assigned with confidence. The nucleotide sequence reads TGTGCCAGCAGTTACAGGGATGGGGTTAACTATGGCTACACCTTC. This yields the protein CASSYRDGVNYGYTF.